These 28 T cell receptor beta chains were sequenced from one sample in a study of regulatory T cells in long-lasting Graves disease. Time point here: newly diagnosed GD, antithyroid drugs for less than 3 months. Making the TCR library involved RNA that had been extracted from PBMCs. Building the TCR beta libraries relied on iRepertoire HTBI primers, and CDR3 regions underwent Arm-PCR. Each CDR3 protein is one row after TCRdb ran MiXCR on the multiplex PCR reads. The table includes 620,000 or so distinct CDR3 sequences, less than 20% detected once. The same data also went into a second study, on T cells in Graves' hyperthyroidism and ophthalmopathy.

The sequenced sample was peripheral blood mononuclear cells (PBMCs), obtained at new diagnosis, from a patient treated with antithyroid drugs. All receptors derive from a woman aged 25-40 years with Graves disease.

Ten or more counts support this clonotype. This sequence joins TRBV2 and TRBJ2-3, with a tentative D call TRBD1 (6 bases). CDR1 is SNHLY, CDR2 FYNNEI, per germline. CDR3 length: 16 amino acids. The ends were cut back, 6 bases at V and 0 bases at J, with 16 bases in the middle. CDR3 coding DNA: TGTGCCAGCAGAGAAAGAGGACAGTCTAGCACAGATACGCAGTATTTT. This gives the protein CASRERGQSSTDTQYF. The full variable domain, its missing parts supplied by reference TRBV2 and TRBJ2-3, is EPEVTQTPSHQVTQMGQEVILRCVPISNHLYFYWYRQILGQKVEFLVSFYNNEISEKSEIFDDQFSVERPDGSNFTLKIRSTKLEDSAMYFCASRERGQSSTDTQYFGPGTRLTVL.

This clonotype was counted ten times or more. V and J are TRBV11-2 and TRBJ2-7, with D possibly matching TRBD2 (6 bases). The CDR3 spans 13 residues. Between the trimmed V and J ends, which lost 3 bases and 8 bases, there was a span of 14 bases. From germline, CDR1 is SGHAT and CDR2 FQNNGV. This CDR3 is CASSFGGTLKQYF. CDR3 coding DNA: TGTGCCAGCAGCTTTGGGGGGACTCTCAAGCAGTACTTC.

This clonotype was picked up many times. The chain couples TRBV11-3 to TRBJ1-1, with 9 bases matching TRBD1. The V gene's germline CDR1 is SGHNT and CDR2 YENEEA. V was pared by 4 bases and J by 4 bases, with 7 bases of the junction left unmatched. This CDR3 is 15 amino acids long. The CDR3 region has the DNA TGTGCCAGCAGCTCACAGGGACAGGGAGCCACTGAAGCTTTCTTT. This encodes CASSSQGQGATEAFF.

This clonotype has ten or more counts. V is TRBV11-2 and J is TRBJ2-5; TRBD2 aligns across 12 bases. The CDR3 consists of 15 residues. Germline V CDR1 and CDR2: SGHAT, FQNNGV. The ends lost 4 bases at V and 5 bases at J; junction bases unmatched: 5. CDR3 DNA: TGTGCCAGCAGCTCCGGACTAGCGGGATTTGAGACCCAGTACTTC. Translated, it gives CASSSGLAGFETQYF.

There are a few counts of this clonotype. The V gene is TRBV7-9, the J gene TRBJ2-7, with TRBD2 identical over 8 bases. Trimming at V came to 5 bases and at J to 6 bases, leaving 9 bases not matched to a gene. This CDR3 comprises 14 residues. Germline-derived CDR1 and CDR2 are SEHNR and FQNEAQ (reference sequence). CDR3 sequence reads: CASSPAGGAGEQYF. As DNA, the CDR3 is TGTGCCAGCAGCCCCGCCGGGGGGGCGGGCGAGCAGTACTTC.

Comments on this clonotype: A read error may account for a junction end that differs from germline. The CDR3 DNA reads as TGTGCCAGCAGTTTTCATTCAGGCAGTTCTGGAGACACCATATATTTT. This encodes CASSFHSGSSGDTIYF. V gene TRBV12-3 or TRBV12-4 combines with J gene TRBJ1-3, with unresolved D. This CDR3 is built from 16 residues.

The chain links TRBV6-1 to TRBJ1-5, with D perhaps TRBD1 (5 bases). The CDR3 totals 13 residues. V lost 7 bases to trimming and J lost 9 bases, with 16 bases between them. Germline V lookup: CDR1 MNHNS, CDR2 SASEGT. The CDR3 nucleotides read TGTGCCAGCAACCGGGACCCCGGGCGGCCCCAGCATTTT. Translating gives CASNRDPGRPQHF.

This clonotype was detected many times. The V call is TRBV27, the J call TRBJ1-2, with a weak D call TRBD1 (6 bases). Trimming removed 2 bases from V and 8 bases from J, with 12 bases in between. CDR3 size: 13 residues. Germline CDR1 MNHEY, CDR2 SMNVEV (reference sequence). For the CDR3, the DNA is TGTGCCAGCAGTTTAAACAGGGCCGTGGGCTACACCTTC. It specifies CASSLNRAVGYTF.

This clonotype was detected many times. V is TRBV6-2 or TRBV6-3 and J is TRBJ2-7; D not certain. Trimming took off 5 bases at V and 1 base at J, with 21 bases between the two ends. There are 17 residues in the CDR3. In germline, CDR1 is MNHEY, CDR2 SVGEGT. Here the CDR3 DNA reads TGTGCCAGCAGTGCGAATCTAGACACTTACAGATCCTACGAGCAGTACTTC. This codes for CASSANLDTYRSYEQYF.

This clonotype has just a few counts. This sequence joins TRBV30 and TRBJ1-5; maybe TRBD1 (5 bases). The CDR3 totals 16 residues. V gave up 2 bases and J gave up 2 bases, with 16 bases separating them. CDR1 is GTSNPN and CDR2 is SVGIG in the germline V gene (reference sequence). The CDR3 nucleotides read TGTGCCTGGAGTTCAAGGATGGGGGGAGGCAATCAGCCCCAGCATTTT. This sequence encodes CAWSSRMGGGNQPQHF.

The chain carries TRBV5-1 and TRBJ2-5; 7 nucleotides line up with TRBD1. Germline CDR1 and CDR2: SGHRS and YFSETQ. V lost 3 bases and J lost 2; bases outside the gene matches: 4. The CDR3 has 14 residues. The CDR3 protein is CASSSGQPQETQYF. The DNA for the CDR3 is TGCGCCAGCAGCTCGGGACAGCCACAAGAGACCCAGTACTTC.

This clonotype was seen at least ten times. The gene calls are TRBV15 and TRBJ1-4; a weak D match, TRBD1 (5 bases). Germline V gene data show CDR1 as LNHNV and CDR2 as YYDKDF (reference sequence). This CDR3 spans 18 amino acids. The V end lost 1 base, the J end lost 0 bases, and 15 bases lay between the germline ends. This CDR3 is CATSRGTTRAATNEKLFF. DNA for the CDR3: TGTGCCACCAGCAGAGGGACCACCAGGGCAGCAACTAATGAAAAACTGTTTTTT. Full variable domain (remainder filled in from reference TRBV15 and TRBJ1-4): DAMVIQNPRYQVTQFGKPVTLSCSQTLNHNVMYWYQQKSSQAPKLLFHYYDKDFNNEADTPDNFQSRRPNTSFCFLDIRSPGLGDTAMYLCATSRGTTRAATNEKLFFGSGTQLSVL.

This clonotype was recorded once. In this CDR3 the conserved last residue, phenylalanine or tryptophan, is missing, so a read error is likely. This rearrangement joins TRBV3-1 to TRBJ1-3; D remains ambiguous. Germline CDR1 is LGHDT and CDR2 is YNNKEL (reference sequence). Trimming left V 3 bases short and J 4 bases short, with 19 bases between. The CDR3 has 17 amino acids. DNA of the CDR3: TGTGCCAGCAGCCATTCGCCCTTAGCTGGACGGGGAAACACCATATATTCT. Amino acid sequence: CASSHSPLAGRGNTIYS.

This chain links TRBV6-2 or TRBV6-3 with TRBJ1-2; D not resolved. CDR3 length: 12 residues. V gave up 5 bases and J gave up 8 bases, with 12 bases separating them. Germline CDR1 and CDR2: MNHEY and SVGEGT. The CDR3 is CASSATGGGYTF. The CDR3 DNA reads TGTGCCAGCAGTGCAACGGGAGGAGGCTACACCTTC.

There are many counts of this clonotype. The rearrangement uses TRBV27 and TRBJ2-7; D may be TRBD1 (5 bases). Germline V gene sequence: CDR1 MNHEY, CDR2 SMNVEV (reference sequence). The CDR3 consists of 15 residues. The V end lost 4 bases, the J end lost 5 bases, and 18 bases lay between the germline ends. This chain's CDR3 is CASSSEDKPRHEQYF. CDR3 in DNA: TGTGCCAGCAGTTCCGAGGACAAGCCCCGGCACGAGCAGTACTTC.

This clonotype was observed once. This may be a read error, as it is one base from a much larger clone. The chain has TRBV6-1 and TRBJ1-1; D is perhaps TRBD1 (5 bases). CDR3 length: 15 residues. Trimming shortened V by 4 bases and J by 5 bases, and 17 bases separated the two germline ends. Germline lookup yields CDR1 MNHNS and CDR2 SASEGT. CDR3 sequence (DNA): TGTGCCAGCAGTGGCGGGGGATTTTTGGGAACTGAAGCTTTCTTT. It encodes CASSGGGFLGTEAFF.

The V gene is TRBV4-1, the J gene TRBJ1-2; D is unresolved. Trimming removed 3 bases at V and 7 bases at J, with 24 bases between. The CDR3 consists of 17 residues. Germline values: CDR1 MGHRA, CDR2 YSYEKL. As DNA, the CDR3 is TGCGCCAGCAGCCAGAGGGCGGTGGCAGGAGGAGAGCGTGGCTACACCTTC. This sequence encodes CASSQRAVAGGERGYTF.

This clonotype was observed a few times. This may come from a read error, since a much larger clone is one base off. This chain uses TRBV6-1 with TRBJ1-5; TRBD1 matches 8 bases. CDR3 length: 13 amino acids. In germline, CDR1 is MNHNS, CDR2 SASEGT. The trim removed 3 bases at V and 5 bases at J, leaving 0 bases unmatched. This chain's CDR3 is CASSEDRDQPQHF. The CDR3 DNA reads TGTGCCAGCAGTGAGGACAGGGATCAGCCCCAGCATTTT.

This clonotype has more than one count but fewer than ten. V gene TRBV7-8 combines with J gene TRBJ2-7, with D possibly matching TRBD2 (5 bases). This CDR3 has 17 residues. Per germline, CDR1 SGHVS and CDR2 FQNEAQ. The V gene lost 4 bases and the J gene lost 0 bases, with 19 bases spanning the gap. CDR3 residues: CASSSPRKLDYSYEQYF. Here the CDR3 DNA reads TGTGCCAGCAGCTCCCCCCGGAAGTTAGACTACTCCTACGAGCAGTACTTC.

This clonotype was observed a handful of times. V usage is TRBV5-4 and J usage is TRBJ2-5; TRBD2 agrees at 13 bases. CDR1 is SGHNT, CDR2 YYREEE, per germline (reference sequence). The CDR3 consists of 14 residues. The junction had 3 bases not matched to a gene; V was cut back by 5 bases and J by 5 bases. CDR3 region: CASRQGLAGETQYF. CDR3 coding DNA: TGTGCCAGCAGACAGGGACTAGCGGGGGAGACCCAGTACTTC.

This clonotype was counted many times. The chain recombines TRBV29-1 with TRBJ2-5; 11 nucleotides agree with TRBD2. Germline V lookup: CDR1 SQVTM, CDR2 ANQGSEA. CDR3 length: 15 residues. Unmatched junction bases numbered 7, after V lost 1 base and J lost 6 bases. The CDR3 DNA sequence: TGCAGCGTTGAAGTTTTCGCTAGCGGGAGGAAGACCCAGTACTTC. Protein sequence: CSVEVFASGRKTQYF.

The table lists this clonotype with a few counts. The genes are TRBV7-2 and TRBJ2-6; D might be TRBD2 (6 bases). The CDR3 loop spans 18 amino acids. Germline V gene sequence: CDR1 SGHTA, CDR2 FQGNSA. Between the trimmed V and J ends, which lost 2 bases and 4 bases, there was a span of 18 bases. CDR3 sequence reads: CASSLFFGGIAGANVLTF. For the CDR3, the DNA is TGTGCCAGCAGCTTATTTTTTGGGGGGATTGCCGGGGCCAACGTCCTGACTTTC.

This clonotype was seen many times. V and J are TRBV2 and TRBJ2-7; a weak D match, TRBD2 (5 bases). V lost 8 bases to trimming and J lost 3 bases, with 11 bases between them. The CDR3 totals 12 residues. Germline V lookup: CDR1 SNHLY, CDR2 FYNNEI. The DNA of the CDR3 is TGTGCCAGCGGTAACCGGGGCTACGAGCAGTACTTC. It is translated as CASGNRGYEQYF.

This clonotype has at least ten counts. The rearrangement joins TRBV6-5 to TRBJ2-7; 8 nucleotides align to TRBD2. The germline V gene encodes CDR1 MNHEY and CDR2 SVGAGI. With 2 bases clipped from V and 8 bases from J, the junction kept 11 bases outside the gene matches. This CDR3 has 15 residues. CDR3 amino acids: CASSYQGLDSRKQYF. In nucleotides, the CDR3 is TGTGCCAGCAGTTACCAGGGACTAGACTCTAGAAAGCAGTACTTC.

About this clonotype: This may arise from a read error, as a much more abundant clone is one base away. J is TRBJ2-7 and V is TRBV3-1; no definite D call. Germline V gene sequence: CDR1 LGHDT, CDR2 YNNKEL (reference sequence). V lost 1 base and J lost 5, with 6 bases in between. The CDR3 is 12 residues long. DNA for the CDR3: TGTGCCAGCAGCCAAGTAGACCACGAGCAGTACTTC. Translated, it gives CASSQVDHEQYF.

This clonotype was counted only a few times. The chain carries TRBV20-1 and TRBJ2-2; maybe TRBD1 (6 bases). CDR1 is DFQATT and CDR2 is SNEGSKA in the germline V gene (reference sequence). The CDR3 covers 16 residues. V was trimmed by 5 bases and J by 3 bases, leaving 19 bases between them. The CDR3 bases are TGCAGTGCTGTGGGCAGGGGAGAGGGATACACCGGGGAGCTGTTTTTT. This codes for CSAVGRGEGYTGELFF.

The sample holds many counts of this clonotype. The chain employs TRBV7-2 and TRBJ2-3; a possible D gene is TRBD2 (5 bases). The germline V gene has CDR1 SGHTA and CDR2 FQGNSA. V was trimmed by 5 bases and J by 2 bases, leaving 14 bases between them. The CDR3 runs 15 residues. CDR3 sequence: CASSQRAEFTDTQYF. The CDR3 DNA is TGTGCCAGCAGCCAGAGGGCGGAATTCACAGATACGCAGTATTTT.

The chain is built from TRBV11-3 and TRBJ2-2; weak D call: TRBD2 (6 bases). The germline V and J ends were trimmed by 1 base and 7 bases, with 10 bases remaining between them. This CDR3 region has 14 residues. Per germline, CDR1 SGHNT and CDR2 YENEEA. The DNA for the CDR3 is TGTGCCAGCAGCTTAGGGCGGGATGGCGGGGAGCTGTTTTTT. It encodes CASSLGRDGGELFF. The full variable domain, completed using reference TRBV11-3 and TRBJ2-2, is EAGVVQSPRYKIIEKKQPVAFWCNPISGHNTLYWYLQNLGQGPELLIRYENEEAVDDSQLPKDRFSAERLKGVDSTLKIQPAELGDSAVYLCASSLGRDGGELFFGEGSRLTVL.